The 7 T cell receptor beta chains below come from one sample, sequenced in a study of regulatory T cells in long-lasting Graves disease. Investigators prepared the TCR beta libraries by applying iRepertoire HTBI primers and Arm-PCR of CDR3 regions. TCRdb re-analysed the multiplex PCR reads in MiXCR, keeping a single row per CDR3 protein. This table holds 500,000 to 800,000 distinct CDR3 sequences, 30% found once. Time point in this sample: persistent/refractory GD, antithyroid drugs over 5 years with positive TRAb. PBMCs were the source of the RNA used for TCR sequencing. The sequences come from peripheral blood mononuclear cells (PBMCs), collected when the disease was refractory, from a patient treated with antithyroid drugs. These receptor sequences come from a female donor with Graves disease.

The chain couples TRBV28 to TRBJ2-5; D gene ambiguous. CDR1 and CDR2 (germline): MDHEN, SYDVKM. The CDR3 is 12 amino acids. Trimming shortened V by 6 bases and J by 4 bases, and 9 bases separated the two germline ends. The CDR3 is CASRESRETQYF. The CDR3 DNA reads as TGTGCCAGCAGAGAATCTCGAGAGACCCAGTACTTC.

J is TRBJ1-6 and V is TRBV2; tentative D call: TRBD1 (6 bases). The CDR3 is 15 amino acids. V was pared by 6 bases and J by 9 bases, with 18 bases between. From germline, CDR1 is SNHLY and CDR2 FYNNEI. CDR3 coding DNA: TGTGCCAGCAGGGGTGGAGGGGGAGTCGGTTCACCCCTCCACTTT. Protein: CASRGGGGVGSPLHF. The full variable domain, in which reference TRBV2 and TRBJ1-6 provide the parts outside the CDR3, is EPEVTQTPSHQVTQMGQEVILRCVPISNHLYFYWYRQILGQKVEFLVSFYNNEISEKSEIFDDQFSVERPDGSNFTLKIRSTKLEDSAMYFCASRGGGGVGSPLHFGNGTRLTVT.

This clonotype came up many times. The J gene is TRBJ1-2, the V gene TRBV12-3 or TRBV12-4; 7 nucleotides line up with TRBD1. V lost 1 base and J lost 8; bases outside the gene matches: 7. This CDR3 has 14 amino acids. CDR3 DNA: TGTGCCAGCAGTTTAGTACAGGGGTACGGGGGCTACACCTTC. Protein product: CASSLVQGYGGYTF.

This clonotype was observed a few times. The chain joins TRBV6-1 to TRBJ1-2, with TRBD1 identical over 10 bases. This CDR3 has 13 amino acids. J gave up 8 bases and V 6 bases, and 6 bases lay outside the gene matches. Germline V gene data show CDR1 as MNHNS and CDR2 as SASEGT. The CDR3 DNA reads as TGTGCCAGCAGAGACAGGGGGCCCTGGGGCTACACCTTC. Translation gives CASRDRGPWGYTF.

This clonotype showed up just a few times. The chain carries TRBV6-1 and TRBJ1-1; TRBD1 aligns across 8 bases. CDR3 size: 16 residues. Trimming at V came to 2 bases and at J to 0 bases, leaving 5 bases not matched to a gene. The germline CDR1 and CDR2 sequences are MNHNS and SASEGT. The CDR3 loop reads CASSEFAGGLNTEAFF. The CDR3 DNA sequence: TGTGCCAGCAGTGAATTTGCAGGGGGCCTGAACACTGAAGCTTTCTTT.

The rearrangement uses TRBV30 and TRBJ2-3; TRBD2 agrees at 7 bases. Losses at the gene ends were 1 base for V and 6 bases for J; bases not matched to a gene: 7. The CDR3 extends over 14 amino acids. Looked up from germline, CDR1 is GTSNPN and CDR2 is SVGIG (reference sequence). Written as DNA, the CDR3 is TGTGCCTGGAGTGGGGCGGCGGGAGATGATACGCAGTATTTT. Protein: CAWSGAAGDDTQYF.

The chain uses TRBV5-1 and TRBJ1-1; a possible D gene is TRBD1 (5 bases). Trimming shortened V by 4 bases and J by 6 bases, and 19 bases separated the two germline ends. CDR3 size: 15 residues. Per germline, CDR1 SGHRS and CDR2 YFSETQ. As DNA, the CDR3 is TGCGCCAGCAGCCCTGGGCAGGGCGTAGGCGCTGAAGCTTTCTTT. This codes for CASSPGQGVGAEAFF.